This TCR beta chain came from a study of control samples from healthy donors and cancer patients. Libraries were prepared by immunoSEQ multiplex PCR; TCRdb keeps only in-frame clonotypes and omits some of them. This sample has thousands of clones, with 76% found just once. The CDR3 sequence is 14 residues long. Trimming removed 6 bases from V and 8 bases from J, with 17 bases in between. Germline lookup yields CDR1 LNHDA and CDR2 SQIVND (reference sequence). The sequenced sample consisted of formalin-fixed, paraffin-embedded tissue. The TCR comes from a male donor with melanoma. The genes are TRBV19 and TRBJ2-1, with D unclear. CDR3 sequence (DNA): TGTGCCAGTAGACTGTCCACAACGCCCCATGAGCAGTTCTTC. Protein sequence: CASRLSTTPHEQFF.